What follows is one T cell receptor (beta chain) and its context. As yet, its antigen is unknown. Donors likely had unrecorded immune exposures despite being nominally healthy when sampled. This sample is part of a study of cytomegalovirus exposure and HLA in healthy donors. Study-wide background: For the approximately 430 genotyped donors, 81% fell within the Caucasian-associated ancestry cluster. Findings and limits, study-wide: As was reported, the classifier diagnosed cytomegalovirus status with high specificity and sensitivity. Certain sequence variants were highly shared and formed a cluster, and this cluster was likely a sequencing artifact.

Germline assignment: CDR1 LNHDA and CDR2 SQIVND (reference sequence). The CDR3 is made up of 15 amino acids. Trimming cost V 3 bases and J 2 bases; bases outside gene matches: 5. The PCR had 60 Vbeta and 13 Jbeta primers. Libraries were prepared by immunoSEQ multiplex PCR; TCRdb keeps only in-frame clonotypes and omits some of them. Among 110,000 to 150,000 clones listed, about 77% were seen once. The TCR was taken from a male donor in good health and CMV-seronegative. V is TRBV19 and J is TRBJ2-7; 9 nucleotides match TRBD1. Sequencing input: PBMCs. The CDR3 DNA reads as TGTGCCAGTAGTATCCCGGGACAGGGAACCTACGAGCAGTACTTC. Translation: CASSIPGQGTYEQYF.